This TCR beta chain was recovered during a study of blood T cells in healthy people across ages. Study outcomes and limitations: Estimated diversity that came from one million T cells was considered an underestimate.

In this sample, this clonotype turned up a few times. The target antigen is unknown. In germline, CDR1 is SQVTM, CDR2 ANQGSEA. This CDR3 has 15 residues. V was pared by 4 bases and J by 7 bases, with 10 bases of the junction left unmatched. A second about 6 to 12 cycle PCR used barcoded and J-beta primers. Every sample produced at least 3 million CDR3-containing paired-end reads. MiXCR, run by TCRdb on the 5' RACE reads, gives a single entry per CDR3 protein. This sample has approximately 790,000 distinct CDR3 sequences, with 62% found just once. The chain recombines TRBV29-1 with TRBJ1-2; TRBD1 aligns across 12 bases. The sequence came from a young man in good health. Sequenced input: blood. The DNA of the CDR3 is TGCAGCGTTGGAAGACAGGGACAGGGGGCTGGTGGCTACACCTTC. It codes for CSVGRQGQGAGGYTF.